The source of this T cell receptor (beta chain) is a study of blood T cell repertoires in COVID-19. Per the germline V gene, CDR1 is MDHEN and CDR2 is SYDVKM. The CDR3 sequence is 16 residues long. The V segment lost 6 bases and the J segment 1 base; nucleotides outside the gene matches: 7. Some clones are missing from TCRdb's copy, which holds only in-frame ones; the method was immunoSEQ multiplex PCR. The table records under 200,000 clones, approximately 82% of them present only once. The sample comprised PBMCs or T cells enriched from blood (not recorded which). This chain links TRBV28 with TRBJ2-2; TRBD1 aligns across 8 bases. The clonotype comes from a woman between 50 and 59 years old in a cohort exposed to, infected with or recovered from COVID-19 (not recorded which). CDR3 DNA sequence: TGTGCCAGCAGGAACGACAGGGGTGAGAACACCGGGGAGCTGTTTTTT. Amino acid sequence: CASRNDRGENTGELFF. Full variable domain (outside the CDR3, taken from reference TRBV28 and TRBJ2-2): DVKVTQSSRYLVKRTGEKVFLECVQDMDHENMFWYRQDPGLGLRLIYFSYDVKMKEKGDIPEGYSVSREKKERFSLILESASTNQTSMYLCASRNDRGENTGELFFGEGSRLTVL.